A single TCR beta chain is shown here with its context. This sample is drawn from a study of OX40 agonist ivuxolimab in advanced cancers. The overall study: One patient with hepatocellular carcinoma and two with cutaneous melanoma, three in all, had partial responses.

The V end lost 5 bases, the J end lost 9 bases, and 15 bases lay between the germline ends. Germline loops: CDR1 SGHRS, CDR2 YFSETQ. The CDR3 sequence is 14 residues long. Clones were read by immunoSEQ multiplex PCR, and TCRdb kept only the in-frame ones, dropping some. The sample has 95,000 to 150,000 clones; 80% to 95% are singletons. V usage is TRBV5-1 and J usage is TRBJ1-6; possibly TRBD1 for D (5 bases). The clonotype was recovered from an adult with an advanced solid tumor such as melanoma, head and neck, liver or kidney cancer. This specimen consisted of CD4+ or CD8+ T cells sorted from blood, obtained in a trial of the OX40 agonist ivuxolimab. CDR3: CASRQDTGGSPLHF. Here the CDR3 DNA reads TGCGCCAGCAGGCAGGACACCGGGGGTTCACCCCTCCACTTT.